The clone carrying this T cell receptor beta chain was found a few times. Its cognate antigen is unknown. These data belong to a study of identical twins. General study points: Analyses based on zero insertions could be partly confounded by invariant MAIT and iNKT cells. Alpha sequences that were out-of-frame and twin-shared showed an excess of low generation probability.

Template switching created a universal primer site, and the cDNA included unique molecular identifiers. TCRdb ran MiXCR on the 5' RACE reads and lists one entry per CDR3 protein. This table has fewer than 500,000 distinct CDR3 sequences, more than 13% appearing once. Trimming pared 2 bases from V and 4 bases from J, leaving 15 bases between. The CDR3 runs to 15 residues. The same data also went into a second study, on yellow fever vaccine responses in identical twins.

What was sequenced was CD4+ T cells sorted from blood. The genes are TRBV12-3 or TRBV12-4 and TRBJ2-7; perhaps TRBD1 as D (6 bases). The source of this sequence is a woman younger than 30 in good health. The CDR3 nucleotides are TGTGCCAGCAGTTTAAGCAGGGGCCGAATTTACGAGCAGTACTTC. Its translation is CASSLSRGRIYEQYF.